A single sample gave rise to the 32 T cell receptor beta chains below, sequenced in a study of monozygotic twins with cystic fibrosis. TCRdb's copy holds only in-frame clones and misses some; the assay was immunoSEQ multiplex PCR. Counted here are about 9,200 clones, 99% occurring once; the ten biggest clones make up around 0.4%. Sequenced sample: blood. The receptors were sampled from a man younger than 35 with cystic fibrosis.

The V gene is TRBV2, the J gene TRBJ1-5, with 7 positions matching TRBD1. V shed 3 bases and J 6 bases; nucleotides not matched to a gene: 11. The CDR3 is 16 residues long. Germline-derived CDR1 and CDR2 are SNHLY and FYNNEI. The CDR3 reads CASSDLSGGDTQPQHF. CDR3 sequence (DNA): TGTGCCAGCAGTGATTTGTCAGGGGGGGACACTCAGCCCCAGCATTTT.

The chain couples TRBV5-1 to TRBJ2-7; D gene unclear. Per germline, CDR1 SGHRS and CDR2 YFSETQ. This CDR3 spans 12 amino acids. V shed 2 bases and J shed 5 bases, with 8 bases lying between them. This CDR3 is CASSLARDEQYF. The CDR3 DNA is TGCGCCAGCAGCTTAGCCCGAGACGAGCAGTACTTC.

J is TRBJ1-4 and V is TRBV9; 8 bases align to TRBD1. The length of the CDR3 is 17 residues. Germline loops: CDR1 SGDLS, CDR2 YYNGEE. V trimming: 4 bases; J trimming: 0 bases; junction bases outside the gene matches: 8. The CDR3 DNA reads TGTGCCAGCAGCTTTGGACAGGGCCGATCAACTAATGAAAAACTGTTTTTT. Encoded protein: CASSFGQGRSTNEKLFF.

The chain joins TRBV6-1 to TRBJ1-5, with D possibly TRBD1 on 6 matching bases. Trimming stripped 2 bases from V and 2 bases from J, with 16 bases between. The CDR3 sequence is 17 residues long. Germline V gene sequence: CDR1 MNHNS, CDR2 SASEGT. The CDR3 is CASSENFGGLGNQPQHF. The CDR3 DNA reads TGTGCCAGCAGTGAAAATTTTGGGGGGCTCGGCAATCAGCCCCAGCATTTT.

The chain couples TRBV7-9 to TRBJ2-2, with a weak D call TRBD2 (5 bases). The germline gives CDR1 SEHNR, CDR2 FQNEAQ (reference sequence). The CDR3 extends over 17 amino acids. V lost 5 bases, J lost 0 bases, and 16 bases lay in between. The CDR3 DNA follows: TGTGCCAGCAGCCCCCCCGCCCCCGGGGCGAACACCGGGGAGCTGTTTTTT. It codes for CASSPPAPGANTGELFF.

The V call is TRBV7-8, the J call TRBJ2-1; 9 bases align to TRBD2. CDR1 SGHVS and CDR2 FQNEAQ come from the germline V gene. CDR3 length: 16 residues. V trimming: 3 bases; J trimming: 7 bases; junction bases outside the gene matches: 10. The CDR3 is CASSLDRLAAGNEQFF. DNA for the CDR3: TGTGCCAGCAGCTTGGATCGACTAGCGGCTGGGAATGAGCAGTTCTTC.

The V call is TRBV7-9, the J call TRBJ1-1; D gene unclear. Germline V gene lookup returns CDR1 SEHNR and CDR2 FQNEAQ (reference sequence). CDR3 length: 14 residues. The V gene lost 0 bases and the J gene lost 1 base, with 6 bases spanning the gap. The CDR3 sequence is CASSLASQNTEAFF. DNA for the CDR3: TGTGCCAGCAGCTTAGCATCACAGAACACTGAAGCTTTCTTT.

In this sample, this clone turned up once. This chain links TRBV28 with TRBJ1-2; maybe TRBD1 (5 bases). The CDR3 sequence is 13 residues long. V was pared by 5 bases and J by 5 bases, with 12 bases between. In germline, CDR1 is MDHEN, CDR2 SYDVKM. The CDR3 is CASSQGIQYGYTF. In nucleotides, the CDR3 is TGTGCCAGCAGTCAGGGAATCCAGTATGGCTACACCTTC.

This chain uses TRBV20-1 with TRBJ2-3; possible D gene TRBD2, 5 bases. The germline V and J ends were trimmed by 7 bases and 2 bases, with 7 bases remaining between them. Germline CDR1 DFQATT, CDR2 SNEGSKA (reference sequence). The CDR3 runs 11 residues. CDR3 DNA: TGCAGTGGGGAGACCACAGATACGCAGTATTTT. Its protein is CSGETTDTQYF.

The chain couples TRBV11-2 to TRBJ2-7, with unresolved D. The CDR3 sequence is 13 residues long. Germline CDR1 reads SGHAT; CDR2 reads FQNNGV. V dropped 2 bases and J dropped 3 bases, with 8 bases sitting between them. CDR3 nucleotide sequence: TGTGCCAGCAGCTTAAGGCACCACTACGAGCAGTACTTC. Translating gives CASSLRHHYEQYF.

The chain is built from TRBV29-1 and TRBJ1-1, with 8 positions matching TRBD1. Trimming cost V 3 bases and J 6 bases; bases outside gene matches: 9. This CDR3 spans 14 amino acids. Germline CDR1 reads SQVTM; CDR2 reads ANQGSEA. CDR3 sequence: CSVDRGLASAEAFF. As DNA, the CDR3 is TGCAGCGTTGACAGGGGGCTAGCGAGCGCTGAAGCTTTCTTT. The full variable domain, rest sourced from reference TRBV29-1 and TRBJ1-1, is SAVISQKPSRDICQRGTSLTIQCQVDSQVTMMFWYRQQPGQSLTLIATANQGSEATYESGFVIDKFPISRPNLTFSTLTVSNMSPEDSSIYLCSVDRGLASAEAFFGQGTRLTVV.

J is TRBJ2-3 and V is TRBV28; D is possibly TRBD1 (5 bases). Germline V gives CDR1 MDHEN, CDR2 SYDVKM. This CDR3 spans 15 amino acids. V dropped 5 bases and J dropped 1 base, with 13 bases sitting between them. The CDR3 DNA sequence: TGTGCCAGCAGTCCAGGGTTGTGGGGCACAGATACGCAGTATTTT. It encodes CASSPGLWGTDTQYF.

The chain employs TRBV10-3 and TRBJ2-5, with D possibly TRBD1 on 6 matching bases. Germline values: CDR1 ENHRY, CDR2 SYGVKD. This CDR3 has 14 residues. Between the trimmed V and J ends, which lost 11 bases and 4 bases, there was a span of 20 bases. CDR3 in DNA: TGTGCCGGTCGGGGCGGCAGGGGATCAGAGACCCAGTACTTC. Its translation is CAGRGGRGSETQYF.

The CDR3 spells CASSGSGGSSYNEQFF. The CDR3 DNA reads TGTGCCAGCAGCGGGAGCGGGGGAAGCTCCTACAATGAGCAGTTCTTC. The rearrangement joins TRBV7-9 to TRBJ2-1, with 8 bases identical to TRBD2. J gave up 0 bases and V 5 bases, and 6 bases lay outside the gene matches. Germline V gene data show CDR1 as SEHNR and CDR2 as FQNEAQ (reference sequence). The CDR3 sequence is 16 residues long.

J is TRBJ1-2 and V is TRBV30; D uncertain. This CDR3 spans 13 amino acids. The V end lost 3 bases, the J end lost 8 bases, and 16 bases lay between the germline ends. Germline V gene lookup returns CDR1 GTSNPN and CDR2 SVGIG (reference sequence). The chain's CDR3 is CAWRGPAGWGYTF. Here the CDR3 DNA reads TGTGCCTGGAGAGGCCCAGCCGGTTGGGGCTACACCTTC.

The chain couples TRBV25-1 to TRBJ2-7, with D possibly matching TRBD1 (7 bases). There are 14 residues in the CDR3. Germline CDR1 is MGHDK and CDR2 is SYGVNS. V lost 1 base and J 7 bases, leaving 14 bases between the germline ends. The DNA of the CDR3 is TGTGCCAGCAGTGAATCAGGGGGGCGAGGGGAGCAGTACTTC. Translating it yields CASSESGGRGEQYF.

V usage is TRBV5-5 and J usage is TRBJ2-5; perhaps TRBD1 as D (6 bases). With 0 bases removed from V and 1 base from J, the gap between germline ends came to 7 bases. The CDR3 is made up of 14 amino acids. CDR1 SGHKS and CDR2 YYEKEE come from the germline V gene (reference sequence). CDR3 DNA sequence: TGTGCCAGCAGCTTGGTAGGGGGCCAAGAGACCCAGTACTTC. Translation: CASSLVGGQETQYF.

CDR3: CASSLSGGRGGELFF. The CDR3 nucleotides read TGTGCCAGCAGTTTATCGGGGGGGCGCGGCGGGGAGCTGTTTTTT. This chain links TRBV27 with TRBJ2-2; a possible D gene is TRBD2 (7 bases). This CDR3 is 15 amino acids long. Germline values: CDR1 MNHEY, CDR2 SMNVEV (reference sequence). V lost 0 bases to trimming and J lost 7 bases, with 12 bases between them.

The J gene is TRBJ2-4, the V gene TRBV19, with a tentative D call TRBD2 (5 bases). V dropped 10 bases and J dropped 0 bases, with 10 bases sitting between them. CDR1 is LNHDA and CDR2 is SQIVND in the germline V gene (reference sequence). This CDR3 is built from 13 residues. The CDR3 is CATGLGAKNIQYF. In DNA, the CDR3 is TGTGCCACCGGACTGGGAGCCAAAAACATTCAGTACTTC.

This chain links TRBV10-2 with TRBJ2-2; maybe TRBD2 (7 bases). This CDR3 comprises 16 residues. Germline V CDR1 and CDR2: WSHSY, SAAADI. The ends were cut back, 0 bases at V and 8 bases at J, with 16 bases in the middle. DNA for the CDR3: TGCGCCAGCAGTGAGTCGGGCGGGGGCGGAACAGGGGAGCTGTTTTTT. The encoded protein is CASSESGGGGTGELFF.

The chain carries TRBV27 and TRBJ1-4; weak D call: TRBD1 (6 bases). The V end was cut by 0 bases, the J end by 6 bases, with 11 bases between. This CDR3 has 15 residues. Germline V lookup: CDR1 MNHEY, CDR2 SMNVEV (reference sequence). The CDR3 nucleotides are TGTGCCAGCAGTTTATCGTCGGGGGGCTATGAAAAACTGTTTTTT. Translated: CASSLSSGGYEKLFF. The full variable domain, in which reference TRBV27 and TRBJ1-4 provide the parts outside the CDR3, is EAQVTQNPRYLITVTGKKLTVTCSQNMNHEYMSWYRQDPGLGLRQIYYSMNVEVTDKGDVPEGYKVSRKEKRNFPLILESPSPNQTSLYFCASSLSSGGYEKLFFGSGTQLSVL.

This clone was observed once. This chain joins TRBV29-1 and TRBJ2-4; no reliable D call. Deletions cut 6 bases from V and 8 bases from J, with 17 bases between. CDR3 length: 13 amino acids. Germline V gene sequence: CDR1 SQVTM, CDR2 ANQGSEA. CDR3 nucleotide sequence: TGCAGCGTATCTGGACGGCAGGCCTACATTCAGTACTTC. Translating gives CSVSGRQAYIQYF.

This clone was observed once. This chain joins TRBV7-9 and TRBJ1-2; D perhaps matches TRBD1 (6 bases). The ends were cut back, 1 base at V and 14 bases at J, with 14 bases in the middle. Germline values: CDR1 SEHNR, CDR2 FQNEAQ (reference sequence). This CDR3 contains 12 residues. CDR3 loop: CASSLEGGLGTF. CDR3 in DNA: TGTGCCAGCAGCTTAGAGGGGGGTTTGGGAACCTTC.

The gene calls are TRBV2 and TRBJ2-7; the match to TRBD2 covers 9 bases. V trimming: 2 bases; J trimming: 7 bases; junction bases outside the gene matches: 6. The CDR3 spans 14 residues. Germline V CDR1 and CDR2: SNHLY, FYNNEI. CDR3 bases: TGTGCCAGCAGTGAAAACGAAGCGGGGGGTGAGCAGTACTTC. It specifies CASSENEAGGEQYF.

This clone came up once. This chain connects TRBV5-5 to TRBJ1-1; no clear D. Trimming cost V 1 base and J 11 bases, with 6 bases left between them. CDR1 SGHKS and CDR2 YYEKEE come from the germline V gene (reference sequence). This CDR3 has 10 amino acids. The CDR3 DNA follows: TGTGCCAGCAGCTTGATAGGGGCTTTCTTT. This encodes CASSLIGAFF.

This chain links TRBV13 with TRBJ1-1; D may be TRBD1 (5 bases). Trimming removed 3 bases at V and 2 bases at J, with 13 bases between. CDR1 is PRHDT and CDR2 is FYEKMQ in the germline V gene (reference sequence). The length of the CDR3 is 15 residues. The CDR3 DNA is TGTGCCAGCAGCTTTCTTGGGCAGGGTAACACTGAAGCTTTCTTT. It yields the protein CASSFLGQGNTEAFF.

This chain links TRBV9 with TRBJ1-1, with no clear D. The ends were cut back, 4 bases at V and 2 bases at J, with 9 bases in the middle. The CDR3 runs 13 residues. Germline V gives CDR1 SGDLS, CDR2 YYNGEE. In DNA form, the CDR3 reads TGTGCCAGCAGCCCGGGGAGTAACACTGAAGCTTTCTTT. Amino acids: CASSPGSNTEAFF.

CDR3 amino acids: CASSLRSRVPTGELFF. The CDR3 DNA sequence: TGTGCCAGCAGTTTGAGGTCCCGGGTACCCACCGGGGAGCTGTTTTTT. V usage is TRBV28 and J usage is TRBJ2-2; D gene ambiguous. Looked up from germline, CDR1 is MDHEN and CDR2 is SYDVKM. This CDR3 region has 16 residues. V was pared by 3 bases and J by 4 bases, with 15 bases between.

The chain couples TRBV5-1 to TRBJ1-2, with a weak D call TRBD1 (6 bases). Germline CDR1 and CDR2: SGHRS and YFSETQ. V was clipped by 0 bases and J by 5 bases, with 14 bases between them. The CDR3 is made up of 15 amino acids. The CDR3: CASSLGSGGAYGYTF. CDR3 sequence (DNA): TGCGCCAGCAGCTTGGGTAGCGGGGGGGCGTATGGCTACACCTTC. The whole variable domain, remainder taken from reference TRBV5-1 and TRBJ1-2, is KAGVTQTPRYLIKTRGQQVTLSCSPISGHRSVSWYQQTPGQGLQFLFEYFSETQRNKGNFPGRFSGRQFSNSRSEMNVSTLELGDSALYLCASSLGSGGAYGYTFGSGTRLTVV.

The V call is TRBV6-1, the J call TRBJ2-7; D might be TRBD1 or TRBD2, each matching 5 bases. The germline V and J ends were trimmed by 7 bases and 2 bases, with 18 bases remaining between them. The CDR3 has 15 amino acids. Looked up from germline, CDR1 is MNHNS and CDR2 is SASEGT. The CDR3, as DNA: TGTGCCAGCACCGCTGGGGTGGGACGGACCTACGAGCAGTACTTC. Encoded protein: CASTAGVGRTYEQYF.

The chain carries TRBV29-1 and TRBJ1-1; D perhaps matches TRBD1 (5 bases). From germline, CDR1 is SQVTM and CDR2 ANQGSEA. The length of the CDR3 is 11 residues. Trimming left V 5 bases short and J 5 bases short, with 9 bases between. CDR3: CSVKQETEAFF. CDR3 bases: TGCAGCGTTAAACAGGAGACTGAAGCTTTCTTT.

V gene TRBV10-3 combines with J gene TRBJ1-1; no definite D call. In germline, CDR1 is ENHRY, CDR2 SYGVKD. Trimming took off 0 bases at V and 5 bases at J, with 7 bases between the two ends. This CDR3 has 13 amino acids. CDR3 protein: CAISESRTTEAFF. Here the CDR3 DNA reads TGTGCCATCAGTGAGTCGAGAACAACTGAAGCTTTCTTT.